These T cell receptor beta chains were read from a single sample in a study of T cell clonotyping in hematopoietic cell transplantation. Libraries were prepared by immunoSEQ multiplex PCR; TCRdb keeps only in-frame clonotypes and omits some of them. Of under 6,500 clones detected, 90% to 95% appear once; the ten largest clones hold almost 50%. The input for sequencing was peripheral blood mononuclear cells, taken 100 days after allogeneic stem cell transplant. The receptors here all came from a female patient aged 50-59 years who had an allogeneic stem cell transplant from an unrelated donor, so T cells may come from the graft donor. Some clones in this sample may be carry-over from other donors' samples. CDR3s include the opening cysteine and the closing phenylalanine or tryptophan. Each record gives: clone size, V gene, J gene, D gene, CDR3 length, CDR3 DNA, CDR3 protein. The D gene is left open where the match is weak. Not every row has a clone size; where given, it reads once, few, many or a size class.

abundance: .; v_gene: TRBV4-1; j_gene: TRBJ1-3; d_gene: .; len: 15; CDR3nt: TGCGCCAGCAGCCCCACCGGGACACTTGGAAACACCATATATTTT; CDR3aa: CASSPTGTLGNTIYF
abundance: .; v_gene: TRBV19; j_gene: TRBJ1-6; d_gene: TRBD1; len: 14; CDR3nt: TGTGCCAGTAGTCCCGTAGGGGGCGCGTCACCCCTCCACTTT; CDR3aa: CASSPVGGASPLHF
abundance: .; v_gene: TRBV4-1; j_gene: TRBJ1-4; d_gene: .; len: 18; CDR3nt: TGCGCCAGCAGCCAAAGAACGGGACCCTCCTCCACTAATGAAAAACTGTTTTTT; CDR3aa: CASSQRTGPSSTNEKLFF
abundance: once; v_gene: TRBV6-1; j_gene: TRBJ2-7; d_gene: TRBD2; len: 14; CDR3nt: TGTGCCAGCAGGGGACTAGCTGGAGGCTACGAGCAGTACTTC; CDR3aa: CASRGLAGGYEQYF
abundance: .; v_gene: TRBV7-3; j_gene: TRBJ2-7; d_gene: .; len: 14; CDR3nt: TGTGCCAGCAGCTCCCGGGACGGACAACGGGAGCAGTACTTC; CDR3aa: CASSSRDGQREQYF
abundance: .; v_gene: TRBV19; j_gene: TRBJ1-6; d_gene: .; len: 16; CDR3nt: TGTGCCTCCTCAATTGGGATGAGCTCCTATAATTCACCCCTCCACTTT; CDR3aa: CASSIGMSSYNSPLHF
abundance: .; v_gene: TRBV7-9; j_gene: TRBJ1-6; d_gene: .; len: 13; CDR3nt: TGTGCCAGCAGCTTCCCCCCTGATTCACCCCTCCACTTT; CDR3aa: CASSFPPDSPLHF
abundance: once; v_gene: TRBV6-4; j_gene: TRBJ1-2; d_gene: .; len: 14; CDR3nt: TGTGCCAGCAGTGAGGACTGGAATAACTATGGCTACACCTTC; CDR3aa: CASSEDWNNYGYTF
abundance: .; v_gene: TRBV5-4; j_gene: TRBJ1-5; d_gene: .; len: 13; CDR3nt: TGTGCCAGCAGCGTCGGACGCAATCAGCCCCAGCATTTT; CDR3aa: CASSVGRNQPQHF
abundance: once; v_gene: TRBV29-1; j_gene: TRBJ2-7; d_gene: TRBD1; len: 16; CDR3nt: TGCAGCGTTGTCCTTTTAGGGACAGGGGACAACTACGAGCAGTACTTC; CDR3aa: CSVVLLGTGDNYEQYF
abundance: .; v_gene: TRBV5-6; j_gene: TRBJ1-4; d_gene: TRBD1; len: 13; CDR3nt: TGTGCCAGCAGCCGGACAGGGGGTGAAAAACTGTTTTTT; CDR3aa: CASSRTGGEKLFF
abundance: .; v_gene: TRBV9; j_gene: TRBJ2-6; d_gene: TRBD1; len: 17; CDR3nt: TGTGCCAGCAGCCCCCAGACAGGGCTTACTGGGGCCAACGTCCTGACTTTC; CDR3aa: CASSPQTGLTGANVLTF
abundance: .; v_gene: TRBV30; j_gene: TRBJ1-4; d_gene: .; len: 12; CDR3nt: TGTGCCTGGAGTGTTTCGGGACGCGAACTGTTTTTT; CDR3aa: CAWSVSGRELFF
abundance: .; v_gene: TRBV4-1; j_gene: TRBJ1-5; d_gene: .; len: 16; CDR3nt: TGCGCCAGCAGCCAAGAACCGCCTTCCCGGGGTCAGCCCCAGCATTTT; CDR3aa: CASSQEPPSRGQPQHF
abundance: once; v_gene: TRBV5-1; j_gene: TRBJ2-1; d_gene: .; len: 16; CDR3nt: TGCGCCAGCAGCTTGGAGGTGGGAACGTCCTACAATGAGCAGTTCTTC; CDR3aa: CASSLEVGTSYNEQFF
abundance: .; v_gene: TRBV10-2; j_gene: TRBJ2-7; d_gene: .; len: 15; CDR3nt: TGCGCCAGCATAAATAAATATTCTCCATCCTACGAGCAGTACTTC; CDR3aa: CASINKYSPSYEQYF
abundance: .; v_gene: TRBV4-2; j_gene: TRBJ1-1; d_gene: .; len: 13; CDR3nt: TGTGCCAGCAGCCAAGATATAGACACTGAAGCTTTCTTT; CDR3aa: CASSQDIDTEAFF
abundance: .; v_gene: TRBV6-1; j_gene: TRBJ2-1; d_gene: TRBD2; len: 14; CDR3nt: TGTGCCAGCAGCGCTAGCGGGCCCTACAATGAGCAGTTCTTC; CDR3aa: CASSASGPYNEQFF
abundance: .; v_gene: TRBV6-5; j_gene: TRBJ2-1; d_gene: .; len: 15; CDR3nt: TGTGCCAGCAGTACAGATAGGAGCTCCTACAATGAGCAGTTCTTC; CDR3aa: CASSTDRSSYNEQFF
abundance: .; v_gene: TRBV30; j_gene: TRBJ1-6; d_gene: TRBD1; len: 15; CDR3nt: TGTGCCTGGAGTGTACTGAGGGGGCGGCTTTCACCCCTCCACTTT; CDR3aa: CAWSVLRGRLSPLHF
abundance: .; v_gene: TRBV5-1; j_gene: TRBJ2-7; d_gene: .; len: 15; CDR3nt: TGCGCCAGCAGCTTGGGGCATTCATCCGCCTACGAGCAGTACTTC; CDR3aa: CASSLGHSSAYEQYF
abundance: .; v_gene: TRBV30; j_gene: TRBJ1-2; d_gene: .; len: 11; CDR3nt: TGTGCCTGGAGGCAAATCTATGGCTACACCTTC; CDR3aa: CAWRQIYGYTF
abundance: .; v_gene: TRBV5-1; j_gene: TRBJ1-2; d_gene: .; len: 15; CDR3nt: TGCGCCAGCAGGTCCCAGGCTGGGGCGACCTATGGCTACACCTTC; CDR3aa: CASRSQAGATYGYTF
abundance: .; v_gene: TRBV19; j_gene: TRBJ1-5; d_gene: .; len: 15; CDR3nt: TGTGCCAGTACCCAATCGTGGAGGAGCAATCAGCCCCAGCATTTT; CDR3aa: CASTQSWRSNQPQHF
abundance: .; v_gene: TRBV28; j_gene: TRBJ2-7; d_gene: .; len: 14; CDR3nt: TGTGCCAGCAGTTTGCACCCCACCTCCTACGAGCAGTACTTC; CDR3aa: CASSLHPTSYEQYF
abundance: .; v_gene: TRBV6-1; j_gene: TRBJ2-3; d_gene: TRBD2; len: 13; CDR3nt: TGTGCCCTTAGCGGGGGGGGCACAGATACGCAGTATTTT; CDR3aa: CALSGGGTDTQYF
abundance: .; v_gene: TRBV6-5; j_gene: TRBJ2-1; d_gene: .; len: 13; CDR3nt: TGTGCCAGCAGTTACACAGGGTGGAATGAGCAGTTCTTC; CDR3aa: CASSYTGWNEQFF
abundance: .; v_gene: TRBV29-1; j_gene: TRBJ1-2; d_gene: TRBD1; len: 13; CDR3nt: TGCAGCGTTGTTACAGGGGAGGACTATGGCTACACCTTC; CDR3aa: CSVVTGEDYGYTF
abundance: .; v_gene: TRBV7-2; j_gene: TRBJ1-2; d_gene: TRBD1; len: 15; CDR3nt: TGTGCCAGCAGCCTCTCGGGACAGCCCATCTATGGCTACACCTTC; CDR3aa: CASSLSGQPIYGYTF